This TCR beta chain was captured by sequencing in a study of identical twins. V shed 5 bases, J shed 2 bases, and the junction held 3 bases outside the gene matches. The CDR3 length is 15 residues. Per germline, CDR1 SGHAT and CDR2 FQNNGV. In the case of this clonotype: Its antigen is not identified.

Study outcomes and limitations: Cord blood beta clonotypes that were abundant carried fewer insertions, and memory repertoires showed no such trend. Twin-shared out-of-frame alpha sequences were enriched for low generation probability.

Carrying unique molecular identifiers, the cDNA also gained a universal primer site through template switching. Via MiXCR, TCRdb re-called the 5' RACE reads, giving one row per CDR3 protein. The repertoire holds approximately 600,000 distinct CDR3 sequences, with 7.1% as singletons. These data were also filed under a second study, of yellow fever vaccine responses in identical twins. That work states: In identical twins, vaccine T cell responses appeared partly shared and partly individual.

Sequences were obtained from PBMCs. The rearrangement joins TRBV11-2 to TRBJ2-1, with 10 nucleotides matching TRBD2. The TCR sequence derives from a woman aged 18 to 35 in good health. The CDR3 nucleotides are TGTGCCAGCAGCAGAGGACTAGCGGCCTACAATGAGCAGTTCTTC. Its translation is CASSRGLAAYNEQFF.